The 14 T cell receptor beta chains presented below share a single source sample, sequenced in a study. TCRdb independently ran MiXCR on the reads; one entry per CDR3 protein. Among about 7,100 distinct CDR3 sequences, over 30% were seen once, and the ten largest hold around 23%. Sample: blood. The origin of the receptors is a human donor.

This clonotype is medium-sized within its sample. The rearrangement links TRBV14 to TRBJ2-7, with TRBD1 matching 9 bases. V was clipped by 3 bases and J by 6 bases; unmatched bases: 12. The CDR3 is 16 residues long. The V gene's germline CDR1 is SGHDN and CDR2 FVKESK. CDR3 nucleotide sequence: TGTGCCAGCAGCCACCTCGGGACAGGGCCCTTTGGCGAGCAGTACTTC. Protein sequence: CASSHLGTGPFGEQYF. Full variable domain (outside the CDR3, taken from reference TRBV14 and TRBJ2-7): EAGVTQFPSHSVIEKGQTVTLRCDPISGHDNLYWYRRVMGKEIKFLLHFVKESKQDESGMPNNRFLAERTGGTYSTLKVQPAELEDSGVYFCASSHLGTGPFGEQYFGPGTRLTVT.

Comments on this clonotype: With a much larger clone just one base away, this may be a read error. This chain joins TRBV20-1 and TRBJ2-7, with 7 bases lining up with TRBD1. The trim removed 6 bases at V and 0 bases at J, leaving 8 bases unmatched. CDR3 length: 14 residues. CDR1 and CDR2 from the germline V gene are DFQATT and SNEGSKA (reference sequence). CDR3 nucleotides: TGCAGTGCCCGACAGGGAACCCCCTCCTACGAGCAGTACTTC. Its translation is CSARQGTPSYEQYF.

This clonotype was picked up many times. J is TRBJ1-2 and V is TRBV20-1, with TRBD1 identical over 7 bases. The germline gives CDR1 DFQATT, CDR2 SNEGSKA (reference sequence). Germline trimming cut 5 bases from V and 7 bases from J; bases unmatched to any gene: 10. CDR3 length: 13 amino acids. DNA of the CDR3: TGCAGTGCTGTTCCTGACAGGGAGGCTGGCTACACCTTC. It translates to CSAVPDREAGYTF.

CDR3 residues: CAWSVRLAGWWETQYF. DNA of the CDR3: TGTGCCTGGAGTGTACGACTAGCGGGGTGGTGGGAGACCCAGTACTTC. This sequence joins TRBV30 and TRBJ2-1; 11 bases fit TRBD2. The J call is uncertain, as TRBJ2-5 better fits the DNA end. The V gene's germline CDR1 is GTSNPN and CDR2 SVGIG (reference sequence). CDR3 length equals 16 residues.

This clonotype appeared a single time. A junction boundary mismatches the germline segment, possibly from a read error. The chain links TRBV29-1 to TRBJ1-1; D ambiguous. This CDR3 is 12 amino acids long. CDR1 and CDR2 from the germline V gene are SQVTM and ANQGSEA. CDR3: CSVEIWEREDFF. The CDR3 nucleotides are TGCAGTGTTGAGATTTGGGAAAGAGAAGATTTCTTT.

In its sample, this clonotype was seen many times. The chain uses TRBV29-1 and TRBJ2-5, with D perhaps being TRBD1 or TRBD2 (6 bases each). V was pared by 8 bases and J by 7 bases, with 14 bases between. The CDR3 sequence is 11 residues long. CDR1 SQVTM and CDR2 ANQGSEA come from the germline V gene. The CDR3, as DNA: TGCAGCTCGGGGGACACTGGGACCCAGTACTTC. Its protein is CSSGDTGTQYF. Combining the CDR3 with reference TRBV29-1 and TRBJ2-5 gives the whole variable domain SAVISQKPSRDICQRGTSLTIQCQVDSQVTMMFWYRQQPGQSLTLIATANQGSEATYESGFVIDKFPISRPNLTFSTLTVSNMSPEDSSIYLCSSGDTGTQYFGPGTRLLVL.

The gene calls are TRBV6-2 or TRBV6-3 and TRBJ1-5, with D tentatively TRBD1 (5 bases). Germline CDR1 is MNHEY and CDR2 is SVGEGT. CDR3 length equals 17 residues. V was shortened by 6 bases and J by 0 bases, with 18 bases between the two germline ends. CDR3 amino acids: CASSLIGGINSNQPQHF. The CDR3 DNA follows: TGTGCCAGCAGCTTAATCGGGGGAATCAATAGCAATCAGCCCCAGCATTTT.

This chain joins TRBV29-1 and TRBJ2-7, with a tentative D call TRBD1 (5 bases). V lost 6 bases and J lost 0, with 27 bases in between. Germline CDR1 reads SQVTM; CDR2 reads ANQGSEA. There are 18 residues in the CDR3. In DNA, the CDR3 is TGCAGCGTAACATTACAGGTCTTTGGAAAGGGAAGCTCCTACGAGCAGTACTTC. This sequence encodes CSVTLQVFGKGSSYEQYF.

Sample share makes this clonotype medium-sized. This sequence joins TRBV18 and TRBJ1-1, with D tentatively TRBD1 (5 bases). V shed 3 bases and J shed 5 bases, with 19 bases lying between them. CDR3 length: 16 residues. Germline loops: CDR1 KGHSH, CDR2 LQKENI. The CDR3 region is CASSPFRKGAGTEAFF. CDR3 DNA: TGTGCCAGCTCACCGTTTAGGAAAGGGGCAGGGACTGAAGCTTTCTTT.

By share of the sample, this clonotype is medium-sized. The rearrangement joins TRBV29-1 to TRBJ2-3; D call uncertain. The CDR3 totals 12 residues. Germline CDR1 SQVTM, CDR2 ANQGSEA. Trimming took 2 bases from V and 10 from J, leaving 13 bases between them. CDR3 sequence (DNA): TGCAGCGTTGAACGAGTCCCGAGGCCGCAGTATTTT. Translating it yields CSVERVPRPQYF.

This clonotype was counted a few times. This chain links TRBV30 with TRBJ2-3; perhaps TRBD1 as D (5 bases). The CDR3 is 12 residues long. Germline V lookup: CDR1 GTSNPN, CDR2 SVGIG (reference sequence). V lost 5 bases to trimming and J lost 6 bases, with 12 bases between them. The CDR3 DNA reads TGTGCCTGGGGGGCAGGGCCTGATACGCAGTATTTT. Its protein product is CAWGAGPDTQYF.

By share, this clonotype counts as large. The chain recombines TRBV29-1 with TRBJ2-7; 7 bases fit TRBD2. The CDR3 sequence is 13 residues long. Per the germline V gene, CDR1 is SQVTM and CDR2 is ANQGSEA. The trim removed 3 bases at V and 7 bases at J, leaving 9 bases unmatched. The CDR3, as DNA: TGCAGCGTTGAGAAGCGGGACCCGGGAGAGCAGTACTTC. Translated: CSVEKRDPGEQYF.

Ten or more counts support this clonotype. The chain recombines TRBV20-1 with TRBJ2-1; D call uncertain. The CDR3 spans 14 residues. The ends were cut back, 1 base at V and 0 bases at J, with 7 bases in the middle. CDR1 and CDR2 from the germline V gene are DFQATT and SNEGSKA (reference sequence). DNA for the CDR3: TGCAGTGCTAGAGGCTCCCTCTCCTACAATGAGCAGTTCTTC. This encodes CSARGSLSYNEQFF.

This clonotype was seen a single time. It may be a read error: a sequence one base away is much more abundant. The chain joins TRBV4-2 to TRBJ2-3, with 7 bases lining up with TRBD2. There are 17 residues in the CDR3. Germline V lookup: CDR1 LGHNA, CDR2 YNFKEQ. CDR3 region: CASIQDKGGPPTDTQYF. As DNA, the CDR3 is TGTGCCAGCATCCAAGACAAGGGAGGGCCCCCCACAGATACGCAGTATTTT.